The 12 T cell receptor beta chains listed next were all sequenced from one sample in a study of hypomethylating agent response in myelodysplastic syndrome (dated by TCRdb to about 2021). The library was produced with the immunoSEQ multiplex PCR assay. Sourced from immuneACCESS, this table was stored by TCRdb with only in-frame sequences that have V and J called. A share of the clones is absent; for the studies checked, an unresolved V gene accounts for under half, and the remainder has no known explanation. Present in this sample are about 5,100 clones, 75% to 85% of which were seen just once. About a sixth of the sample goes to the ten largest clones. The specimen was bone marrow, collected before or after starting hypomethylating agent treatment for myelodysplastic syndrome (not recorded which). The source of these receptors is a human donor with myelodysplastic syndrome.

This clone was seen only once. The J gene is TRBJ1-4, the V gene TRBV19; no firm D call. The CDR3 is 16 residues long. The V gene lost 4 bases and the J gene lost 8 bases, with 20 bases spanning the gap. CDR1 is LNHDA, CDR2 SQIVND, per germline (reference sequence). The chain's CDR3 is CASSRGFGGDSEKLFF. The CDR3 DNA sequence: TGTGCCAGTAGTAGGGGATTCGGCGGTGATTCAGAAAAACTGTTTTTT. Full variable domain (missing parts from reference TRBV19 and TRBJ1-4): DGGITQSPKYLFRKEGQNVTLSCEQNLNHDAMYWYRQDPGQGLRLIYYSQIVNDFQKGDIAEGYSVSREKKESFPLTVTSAQKNPTAFYLCASSRGFGGDSEKLFFGSGTQLSVL.

J is TRBJ2-7 and V is TRBV11-2; 11 bases agree with TRBD1. The germline gives CDR1 SGHAT, CDR2 FQNNGV. This CDR3 is built from 13 residues. Trimming cost V 5 bases and J 4 bases; bases outside gene matches: 1. The CDR3 nucleotides are TGTGCCAGCAGCCGGGACAGGGGGTACGAGCAGTACTTC. Its translation is CASSRDRGYEQYF.

V gene TRBV6-5 combines with J gene TRBJ2-7; weak D call: TRBD1 (6 bases). This CDR3 has 14 residues. V was shortened by 0 bases and J by 3 bases, with 9 bases between the two germline ends. Germline V gene data show CDR1 as MNHEY and CDR2 as SVGAGI. The chain's CDR3 is CASSYSAQGYEQYF. The CDR3 region has the DNA TGTGCCAGCAGTTACTCGGCACAGGGCTACGAGCAGTACTTC.

CDR3 bases: TGTGCCAGTAGTCGGGGTTATAGCAATCAGCCCCAGCATTTT. Translation gives CASSRGYSNQPQHF. V is TRBV19 and J is TRBJ1-5; D not resolved. Deletions cut 5 bases from V and 0 bases from J, with 8 bases between. Germline V lookup: CDR1 LNHDA, CDR2 SQIVND (reference sequence). This CDR3 has 14 residues.

The V call is TRBV19, the J call TRBJ1-1; D ambiguous. The CDR3 totals 13 residues. CDR1 and CDR2 (germline): LNHDA, SQIVND (reference sequence). Between the trimmed V and J ends, which lost 3 bases and 8 bases, there was a span of 13 bases. Here the CDR3 DNA reads TGTGCCAGTAGTATGGGAAGGGTAGTAGAAGCTTTCTTT. As protein: CASSMGRVVEAFF.

The rearrangement links TRBV5-1 to TRBJ2-5, with D possibly TRBD2 on 6 matching bases. Near its end, the DNA agrees better with TRBJ2-7, so the J call may be wrong. The CDR3 length is 15 residues. Germline V gene lookup returns CDR1 SGHRS and CDR2 YFSETQ. This CDR3 is CASSLGGLSSYEQYF. The CDR3 region has the DNA TGCGCCAGCAGCTTGGGGGGACTGAGCTCCTACGAGCAGTACTTC.

J is TRBJ2-1 and V is TRBV11-1; D is perhaps TRBD2 (7 bases). V was pared by 1 base and J by 7 bases, with 14 bases between. The CDR3 extends over 15 amino acids. The germline V gene encodes CDR1 SGHAT and CDR2 FQDESV (reference sequence). The CDR3 DNA is TGTGCCAGCAGCTTAGAGGGGGGGCTGGGTAATGAGCAGTTCTTC. This gives the protein CASSLEGGLGNEQFF.

This chain uses TRBV7-9 with TRBJ2-5; D is possibly TRBD1 (6 bases). The DNA matches TRBJ2-7 better at its end, which makes the J call doubtful. CDR3 length equals 12 residues. Germline CDR1 SEHNR, CDR2 FQNEAQ (reference sequence). The CDR3 loop is CASSSGAYEQYF. In nucleotides, the CDR3 is TGTGCCAGCAGCTCAGGGGCCTACGAGCAGTACTTC.

This clone was observed a few times. The chain links TRBV6-6 to TRBJ2-1; the match to TRBD1 covers 7 bases. The CDR3 totals 14 residues. With 7 bases clipped from V and 0 bases from J, the junction kept 3 bases outside the gene matches. CDR1 is MNHNY, CDR2 SVGAGI, per germline (reference sequence). The DNA of the CDR3 is TGTGCCAGCAACAGGGGCTCCTCCTACAATGAGCAGTTCTTC. The encoded protein is CASNRGSSYNEQFF.

J is TRBJ2-2 and V is TRBV5-1; 8 bases fit TRBD2. The germline gives CDR1 SGHRS, CDR2 YFSETQ. CDR3 length: 15 amino acids. V shed 0 bases, J shed 4 bases, and the junction held 2 bases outside the gene matches. The CDR3 DNA is TGCGCCAGCAGCTTGGTCCTAGCGGGCACCGGGGAGCTGTTTTTT. Protein sequence: CASSLVLAGTGELFF.

This chain joins TRBV5-7 and TRBJ2-7; D may be TRBD1 or TRBD2 (6 bases each). TRBV5-7 qualifies as an ORF whose function is uncertain. This CDR3 contains 16 residues. Deletions cut 5 bases from V and 3 bases from J, with 21 bases between. The CDR3 loop is CASSLSRGTQCYEQYF. The CDR3 region has the DNA TGTGCCAGCAGTCTCTCCCGGGGGACACAGTGCTACGAGCAGTACTTC.

The chain uses TRBV7-6 and TRBJ2-1, with 9 bases identical to TRBD2. The V segment lost 2 bases and the J segment 3 bases; nucleotides outside the gene matches: 11. This CDR3 is 18 amino acids long. Germline values: CDR1 SGHVS, CDR2 FNYEAQ. CDR3 DNA: TGTGCCAGCAGCTTAAGTCCTAGCGGGGTACCGCGCTACAATGAGCAGTTCTTC. Protein: CASSLSPSGVPRYNEQFF. Full variable domain (remainder filled in from reference TRBV7-6 and TRBJ2-1): GAGVSQSPRYKVTKRGQDVALRCDPISGHVSLYWYRQALGQGPEFLTYFNYEAQQDKSGLPNDRFSAERPEGSISTLTIQRTEQRDSAMYRCASSLSPSGVPRYNEQFFGPGTRLTVL.